Listed below are T cell receptor beta chains from one sample, sequenced in a study of cytomegalovirus exposure and HLA in healthy donors. TCRdb's table, derived via immunoSEQ multiplex PCR, lists solely in-frame clones and lacks some. The sample carries roughly 120,000 clones, roughly 79% recorded once. Sequenced input: PBMCs. Receptor source: a woman younger than 35 in good health and CMV-seronegative. The CDR3 runs from the conserved cysteine through the conserved F or W. Each record gives: clone size, V gene, J gene, D gene, CDR3 DNA, CDR3 protein. A D gene is named only where the DNA matches it firmly. Clone size is stated in some rows and not others, as once, few, many or a class when expanded.

abundance: -
v_gene: TRBV4-1
j_gene: TRBJ2-7
d_gene: -
CDR3nt: TGCGCCAGCAGCCAAGACAGGGCACCAATCCACTACGAGCAGTACTTC
CDR3aa: CASSQDRAPIHYEQYF

abundance: -
v_gene: TRBV19
j_gene: TRBJ2-1
d_gene: TRBD2
CDR3nt: TGTGCCAGTAGTTTTGGGACTAGCGGGAATGAGCAGTTCTTC
CDR3aa: CASSFGTSGNEQFF

abundance: few
v_gene: TRBV4-1
j_gene: TRBJ1-2
d_gene: -
CDR3nt: TGCGCCAGCAGCCAAGAGCAGGGTAACTATGGCTACACCTTC
CDR3aa: CASSQEQGNYGYTF

abundance: -
v_gene: TRBV28
j_gene: TRBJ1-2
d_gene: TRBD1
CDR3nt: TGTGCCAGCAGTCCTCTTGCCAGGGGGAACTATGGCTACACCTTC
CDR3aa: CASSPLARGNYGYTF

abundance: -
v_gene: TRBV28
j_gene: TRBJ1-4
d_gene: -
CDR3nt: TGTGCCAGCAGCCATTACCCCTTGAGGGGGACGGGCGAAAAACTGTTTTTT
CDR3aa: CASSHYPLRGTGEKLFF

abundance: -
v_gene: TRBV5-8
j_gene: TRBJ1-1
d_gene: -
CDR3nt: TGTGCCAGCAGCTTGGTTGCGGGAGGGAACACTGAAGCTTTCTTT
CDR3aa: CASSLVAGGNTEAFF

abundance: -
v_gene: TRBV29-1
j_gene: TRBJ2-3
d_gene: TRBD2
CDR3nt: TGCAGCGTCGTACTAGCGGGGGGGCCTGGAGATACGCAGTATTTT
CDR3aa: CSVVLAGGPGDTQYF

abundance: few
v_gene: TRBV2
j_gene: TRBJ2-7
d_gene: -
CDR3nt: TGTGCCAGCAATGACAGGGGAGGGTACGAGCAGTACTTC
CDR3aa: CASNDRGGYEQYF

abundance: -
v_gene: TRBV5-4
j_gene: TRBJ1-4
d_gene: TRBD1
CDR3nt: TGTGCCAGCAGCCAGGGACAGGGTTACGAAAAACTGTTTTTT
CDR3aa: CASSQGQGYEKLFF

abundance: once
v_gene: TRBV19
j_gene: TRBJ2-7
d_gene: TRBD2
CDR3nt: TGTGCCAGTAAGGGACTAGCGGATTACGAGCAGTACTTC
CDR3aa: CASKGLADYEQYF

abundance: -
v_gene: TRBV6-6
j_gene: TRBJ2-2
d_gene: -
CDR3nt: TGTGCCAGCAGTTACAGCCAGGCTGGTAGAAGGGAGCTGTTTTTT
CDR3aa: CASSYSQAGRRELFF

abundance: -
v_gene: TRBV2
j_gene: TRBJ1-5
d_gene: TRBD1
CDR3nt: TGTGCCAGCAGTAGGGACAGGGGGCAACAGCCCCAGCATTTT
CDR3aa: CASSRDRGQQPQHF

abundance: -
v_gene: TRBV27
j_gene: TRBJ2-7
d_gene: TRBD1
CDR3nt: TGTGCCAGCAGTTTTAGGGGACAGGGGTTCTACGAGCAGTACTTC
CDR3aa: CASSFRGQGFYEQYF

abundance: -
v_gene: TRBV5-6
j_gene: TRBJ1-1
d_gene: TRBD1
CDR3nt: TGTGCCAGCAGCTTGGGGGACAGGGGAGGAACTGAAGCTTTCTTT
CDR3aa: CASSLGDRGGTEAFF

abundance: -
v_gene: TRBV9
j_gene: TRBJ2-7
d_gene: TRBD1
CDR3nt: TGTGCCAGCAGACCCGATGACGGGACAGGGGGAGAGCAGTACTTC
CDR3aa: CASRPDDGTGGEQYF

abundance: -
v_gene: TRBV5-5
j_gene: TRBJ1-1
d_gene: -
CDR3nt: TGTGCCAGCAGCTTGGATGTAAACACTGAAGCTTTCTTT
CDR3aa: CASSLDVNTEAFF

abundance: -
v_gene: TRBV2
j_gene: TRBJ2-1
d_gene: TRBD1
CDR3nt: TGTGCCAGCAGTGGGGGGACAGGGGGATACAATGAGCAGTTCTTC
CDR3aa: CASSGGTGGYNEQFF

abundance: few
v_gene: TRBV28
j_gene: TRBJ2-7
d_gene: -
CDR3nt: TGTGCCAGCAGTTTGCCGGGTTCGGGCTACGAGCAGTACTTC
CDR3aa: CASSLPGSGYEQYF

abundance: -
v_gene: TRBV6-1
j_gene: TRBJ1-5
d_gene: -
CDR3nt: TGTGCCAGCAGTTGGCAGGGGAGCAATCAGCCCCAGCATTTT
CDR3aa: CASSWQGSNQPQHF

abundance: -
v_gene: TRBV14
j_gene: TRBJ1-2
d_gene: -
CDR3nt: TGTGCCAGCAGCAGCGAAGGTGGTGGCTATGGCTACACCTTC
CDR3aa: CASSSEGGGYGYTF

abundance: few
v_gene: TRBV28
j_gene: TRBJ1-5
d_gene: TRBD1
CDR3nt: TGTGCCAGCAGTTTCTTACAGGGGGCCAGCAATCAGCCCCAGCATTTT
CDR3aa: CASSFLQGASNQPQHF

abundance: -
v_gene: TRBV5-1
j_gene: TRBJ2-3
d_gene: -
CDR3nt: TGCGCCAGCAGCTTGGAGGGGTCCAAAGATACGCAGTATTTT
CDR3aa: CASSLEGSKDTQYF

abundance: -
v_gene: TRBV7-9
j_gene: TRBJ1-6
d_gene: TRBD1
CDR3nt: TGTGCCAGCAGCTCTTCAGGGGGAAATTCACCCCTCCACTTT
CDR3aa: CASSSSGGNSPLHF

abundance: once
v_gene: TRBV2
j_gene: TRBJ2-3
d_gene: TRBD2
CDR3nt: TGTGCCAGCAGTGAGCTAGCGGGGGGGCCGGCAGATACGCAGTATTTT
CDR3aa: CASSELAGGPADTQYF

abundance: -
v_gene: TRBV5-1
j_gene: TRBJ1-1
d_gene: -
CDR3nt: TGCGCCAGCAGCTCGTCGACAGTTATGAACACTGAAGCTTTCTTT
CDR3aa: CASSSSTVMNTEAFF

abundance: few
v_gene: TRBV6-1
j_gene: TRBJ2-1
d_gene: TRBD2
CDR3nt: TGTGCCAGCAGTGAATTCCCTAGCGGGGGTAACAATGAGCAGTTCTTC
CDR3aa: CASSEFPSGGNNEQFF

abundance: -
v_gene: TRBV14
j_gene: TRBJ2-2
d_gene: -
CDR3nt: TGTGCCAGCAGCCAAGATGGGACGGAGGGCACCGGGGAGCTGTTTTTT
CDR3aa: CASSQDGTEGTGELFF

abundance: -
v_gene: TRBV4-1
j_gene: TRBJ1-1
d_gene: -
CDR3nt: TGCGCCAGCAGCCAAAGGACCCGGAAAGGAGGTATGAACACTGAAGCTTTCTTT
CDR3aa: CASSQRTRKGGMNTEAFF

abundance: few
v_gene: TRBV6-5
j_gene: TRBJ1-4
d_gene: -
CDR3nt: TGTGCCAGCAGTTTCTCAGGGAGTGACGAAAAACTGTTTTTT
CDR3aa: CASSFSGSDEKLFF

abundance: -
v_gene: TRBV28
j_gene: TRBJ1-2
d_gene: -
CDR3nt: TGTGCCAGCAGTTTATCGGCCCCTCCGGGCTATGGCTACACCTTC
CDR3aa: CASSLSAPPGYGYTF

abundance: -
v_gene: TRBV5-4
j_gene: TRBJ1-4
d_gene: TRBD1
CDR3nt: TGTGCCAGCAGCTCACAGGGGAAAGGTGAAAAACTGTTTTTT
CDR3aa: CASSSQGKGEKLFF

abundance: once
v_gene: TRBV6-4
j_gene: TRBJ1-1
d_gene: -
CDR3nt: TGTGCCAGCAGACAGACCACAGGGTCGATCACTGAAGCTTTCTTT
CDR3aa: CASRQTTGSITEAFF

abundance: -
v_gene: TRBV30
j_gene: TRBJ1-2
d_gene: TRBD1
CDR3nt: TGTGCCTGGAGTGTGGGGACAGGGTCGGGCTACACCTTC
CDR3aa: CAWSVGTGSGYTF

abundance: -
v_gene: TRBV7-2
j_gene: TRBJ1-5
d_gene: -
CDR3nt: TGTGCCAGCAGCTTAGTGAAGGGGAGGAGTAGCAATCAGCCCCAGCATTTT
CDR3aa: CASSLVKGRSSNQPQHF

abundance: -
v_gene: TRBV27
j_gene: TRBJ1-1
d_gene: -
CDR3nt: TGTGCCAGCGCATACGGGGGAGGGACTGAAGCTTTCTTT
CDR3aa: CASAYGGGTEAFF

abundance: -
v_gene: TRBV28
j_gene: TRBJ1-2
d_gene: TRBD1
CDR3nt: TGTGCCAGCACTATTCAGGGGGCGCCGACAGGCTACACCTTC
CDR3aa: CASTIQGAPTGYTF

abundance: -
v_gene: TRBV30
j_gene: TRBJ2-2
d_gene: TRBD2
CDR3nt: TGTGCCTGGACCCCGCCGGGGGGGTCGGGCGGGGAGCTGTTTTTT
CDR3aa: CAWTPPGGSGGELFF

abundance: once
v_gene: TRBV2
j_gene: TRBJ1-1
d_gene: -
CDR3nt: TGTGCCAGCAACTACAGGGAAAACACTGAAGCTTTCTTT
CDR3aa: CASNYRENTEAFF

abundance: once
v_gene: TRBV5-1
j_gene: TRBJ2-1
d_gene: -
CDR3nt: TGCGCCAGCAGCTTGGGACTCCCCACCTTTGGGAATGAGCAGTTCTTC
CDR3aa: CASSLGLPTFGNEQFF

abundance: -
v_gene: TRBV4-1
j_gene: TRBJ2-7
d_gene: -
CDR3nt: TGCGCCAGCAGCGGGGGGTCTGAGGAGCAGTACTTC
CDR3aa: CASSGGSEEQYF

abundance: -
v_gene: TRBV29-1
j_gene: TRBJ1-1
d_gene: -
CDR3nt: TGCAGCGTTGAAGATCAAGGAGGCGTGAACACTGAAGCTTTCTTT
CDR3aa: CSVEDQGGVNTEAFF

abundance: -
v_gene: TRBV9
j_gene: TRBJ2-1
d_gene: TRBD2
CDR3nt: TGTGCCAGCAGCGTAGACCCTAGCGGGGGAGAGCAGTTCTTC
CDR3aa: CASSVDPSGGEQFF

abundance: few
v_gene: TRBV5-1
j_gene: TRBJ1-4
d_gene: TRBD1
CDR3nt: TGCGCCAGCAGCCTCGGACAGGGCAGCAATGAAAAACTGTTTTTT
CDR3aa: CASSLGQGSNEKLFF

abundance: -
v_gene: TRBV5-1
j_gene: TRBJ2-5
d_gene: -
CDR3nt: TGCGCCAGCAGCTTATATCAAGAGACCCAGTACTTC
CDR3aa: CASSLYQETQYF

abundance: -
v_gene: TRBV7-8
j_gene: TRBJ1-6
d_gene: TRBD1
CDR3nt: TGTGCCAGCACTTTGGGACAGGGTCATAATTCACCCCTCCACTTT
CDR3aa: CASTLGQGHNSPLHF

abundance: few
v_gene: TRBV15
j_gene: TRBJ1-4
d_gene: -
CDR3nt: TGTGCCACCAGCAGAGATGGGGGGGCTAATGAAAAACTGTTTTTT
CDR3aa: CATSRDGGANEKLFF

abundance: -
v_gene: TRBV28
j_gene: TRBJ1-1
d_gene: TRBD1
CDR3nt: TGTGCCAGCAGTGCTGTAACAGGGGGGACTGAAGCTTTCTTT
CDR3aa: CASSAVTGGTEAFF

abundance: -
v_gene: TRBV6-1
j_gene: TRBJ1-2
d_gene: TRBD1
CDR3nt: TGTGCCAGCAGTGATCGGGAGGGGGCTGGCTACACCTTC
CDR3aa: CASSDREGAGYTF

abundance: few
v_gene: TRBV6-4
j_gene: TRBJ1-5
d_gene: -
CDR3nt: TGTGCCAGCAGTGTCACAGGGAGCAATCAGCCCCAGCATTTT
CDR3aa: CASSVTGSNQPQHF

abundance: -
v_gene: TRBV15
j_gene: TRBJ1-2
d_gene: -
CDR3nt: TGTGCCACCAGCAGACCTGCTACAGGGAACTATGGCTACACCTTC
CDR3aa: CATSRPATGNYGYTF

abundance: -
v_gene: TRBV7-9
j_gene: TRBJ2-2
d_gene: -
CDR3nt: TGTGCCAGCGGAGGGGGGGGGCACCTATCCACCGGGGAGCTGTTTTTT
CDR3aa: CASGGGGHLSTGELFF

abundance: -
v_gene: TRBV27
j_gene: TRBJ2-1
d_gene: TRBD2
CDR3nt: TGTGCCAGCAGTTTTACTAGCGGGGGACCTATCCCTTACAATGAGCAGTTCTTC
CDR3aa: CASSFTSGGPIPYNEQFF

abundance: -
v_gene: TRBV19
j_gene: TRBJ1-2
d_gene: TRBD1
CDR3nt: TGTGCCAGTAGTAACGGCAGGGACAGCCCCTATGGCTACACCTTC
CDR3aa: CASSNGRDSPYGYTF

abundance: -
v_gene: TRBV6-5
j_gene: TRBJ1-1
d_gene: -
CDR3nt: TGTGCCAGCAGTCAAGGACAGCCTCCCGGCACTGAAGCTTTCTTT
CDR3aa: CASSQGQPPGTEAFF

abundance: -
v_gene: TRBV5-1
j_gene: TRBJ2-6
d_gene: -
CDR3nt: TGCGCCAGCAGCTCCACCGGGTACGGGGCCAACGTCCTGACTTTC
CDR3aa: CASSSTGYGANVLTF